The 22 T cell receptor beta chains presented below share a single source sample, sequenced in a study of blood T cell repertoires in COVID-19. Sequencing was performed with immunoSEQ multiplex PCR; in TCRdb, only in-frame clones are kept and a portion is missing. The table lists about 140,000 clones, roughly 80% of them singletons. Sequences were obtained from peripheral blood. The receptors here all came from a man aged 60 to 75 who had recovered from COVID-19.

The CDR3 reads CASTAGENIQYF. In DNA form, the CDR3 reads TGTGCCAGCACGGCGGGTGAAAACATTCAGTACTTC. V usage is TRBV6-5 and J usage is TRBJ2-4, with D maybe TRBD2 (5 bases). This CDR3 is built from 12 residues. Per germline, CDR1 MNHEY and CDR2 SVGAGI. Trimming pared 7 bases from V and 5 bases from J, leaving 9 bases between.

This rearrangement joins TRBV19 to TRBJ1-5; 7 bases match TRBD1. This CDR3 has 16 amino acids. The ends lost 4 bases at V and 6 bases at J; junction bases unmatched: 12. The germline CDR1 and CDR2 sequences are LNHDA and SQIVND (reference sequence). The CDR3 protein is CASSTLLQGNFQPQHF. The DNA of the CDR3 is TGTGCCAGTAGTACTCTCCTACAGGGGAATTTTCAGCCCCAGCATTTT.

The chain employs TRBV28 and TRBJ1-1; no definite D call. The CDR3 covers 14 residues. Trimming cost V 8 bases and J 5 bases, with 18 bases left between them. The germline V gene has CDR1 MDHEN and CDR2 SYDVKM. This chain's CDR3 is CASRETEPSTEAFF. For the CDR3, the DNA is TGTGCCAGCCGAGAGACGGAGCCGTCAACTGAAGCTTTCTTT.

The chain joins TRBV24-1 to TRBJ2-5; tentatively, D is TRBD2 (6 bases). From germline, CDR1 is KGHDR and CDR2 SFDVKD. This CDR3 spans 13 amino acids. Trimming took off 5 bases at V and 4 bases at J, with 10 bases between the two ends. The DNA for the CDR3 is TGTGCCACCAGTGGACTAGATGGAGAGACCCAGTACTTC. This sequence encodes CATSGLDGETQYF.

The chain combines TRBV27 with TRBJ1-4; 7 bases match TRBD1. The CDR3 has 16 residues. The V segment lost 5 bases and the J segment 4 bases; nucleotides outside the gene matches: 10. The germline V gene has CDR1 MNHEY and CDR2 SMNVEV (reference sequence). CDR3 in amino acids: CASSLKNRGNNEKLFF. CDR3 nucleotide sequence: TGTGCCAGCAGTCTTAAAAACAGGGGAAATAATGAAAAACTGTTTTTT.

The chain joins TRBV5-1 to TRBJ2-2, with D possibly being TRBD2 (6 bases). V was trimmed by 0 bases and J by 2 bases, leaving 8 bases between them. Germline-derived CDR1 and CDR2 are SGHRS and YFSETQ. This CDR3 comprises 15 residues. CDR3 sequence reads: CASSLDGRNTGELFF. CDR3 coding DNA: TGCGCCAGCAGCTTGGACGGGAGAAACACCGGGGAGCTGTTTTTT.

The V gene is TRBV5-1, the J gene TRBJ2-3; 9 positions match TRBD1. Germline trimming cut 7 bases from V and 1 base from J; bases unmatched to any gene: 7. The CDR3 is 15 residues long. The germline CDR1 and CDR2 sequences are SGHRS and YFSETQ. CDR3 nucleotides: TGCGCCAGCCGCTACTGGACAGGGGGCACAGATACGCAGTATTTT. This translates into CASRYWTGGTDTQYF.

The J gene is TRBJ1-1, the V gene TRBV19; TRBD1 agrees at 7 bases. V lost 3 bases, J lost 3 bases, and 10 bases stayed unmatched. Germline V gives CDR1 LNHDA, CDR2 SQIVND (reference sequence). The CDR3 runs to 16 residues. The CDR3 sequence: CASSMRRDRFHTEAFF. CDR3 bases: TGTGCCAGTAGTATGCGTCGGGACAGATTTCACACTGAAGCTTTCTTT.

This clone was observed a handful of times. The V and J genes are TRBV7-8 and TRBJ2-1; the match to TRBD2 covers 8 bases. This CDR3 has 14 residues. Germline CDR1 SGHVS, CDR2 FQNEAQ. V shed 5 bases, J shed 7 bases, and the junction held 7 bases outside the gene matches. CDR3 sequence: CASSHGLAVNEQFF. The CDR3 region has the DNA TGTGCCAGCAGCCACGGACTAGCCGTGAATGAGCAGTTCTTC. Combining the CDR3 with reference TRBV7-8 and TRBJ2-1 gives the whole variable domain GAGVSQSPRYKVAKRGQDVALRCDPISGHVSLFWYQQALGQGPEFLTYFQNEAQLDKSGLPSDRFFAERPEGSVSTLKIQRTQQEDSAVYLCASSHGLAVNEQFFGPGTRLTVL.

This rearrangement joins TRBV5-1 to TRBJ2-7; TRBD1 is a possible D gene (6 bases). V shed 0 bases and J shed 1 base, with 14 bases lying between them. This CDR3 has 16 residues. Germline lookup yields CDR1 SGHRS and CDR2 YFSETQ. This CDR3 reads CASSLAGAMGSYEQYF. The CDR3 DNA sequence: TGCGCCAGCAGCTTGGCAGGGGCGATGGGTTCCTACGAGCAGTACTTC.

The J gene is TRBJ2-5, the V gene TRBV24-1, with TRBD2 matching 7 bases. Trimming at V came to 4 bases and at J to 5 bases, leaving 3 bases not matched to a gene. Germline lookup yields CDR1 KGHDR and CDR2 SFDVKD. CDR3 length equals 13 residues. This CDR3 reads CATSDEGGETQYF. The CDR3, as DNA: TGTGCCACCAGTGACGAGGGAGGGGAGACCCAGTACTTC.

V and J are TRBV7-2 and TRBJ1-2; D uncertain. The V gene's germline CDR1 is SGHTA and CDR2 FQGNSA. Deletions cut 3 bases from V and 8 bases from J, with 19 bases between. The CDR3 extends over 15 amino acids. CDR3 sequence (DNA): TGTGCCAGCAGCTTTTCACCGCGGGGTGAGGGCGGCTACACCTTC. Translated, it gives CASSFSPRGEGGYTF.

This clone was seen a few times. V is TRBV28 and J is TRBJ2-7; 7 bases are shared with TRBD2. V lost 6 bases, J lost 6 bases, and 11 bases stayed unmatched. This CDR3 comprises 14 residues. Germline V gene sequence: CDR1 MDHEN, CDR2 SYDVKM. The CDR3: CASSWKRDLGEQYF. The CDR3 DNA reads as TGTGCCAGCAGCTGGAAGCGGGACCTGGGCGAGCAGTACTTC.

This chain uses TRBV7-3 with TRBJ1-2; D uncertain. Germline assignment: CDR1 SGHTA and CDR2 FQGTGA. The CDR3 totals 13 residues. V lost 5 bases and J 7 bases, leaving 14 bases between the germline ends. CDR3 nucleotides: TGTGCCAGCAGCCTCTCTTCATCGGGTGGCTACACCTTC. Translated, it gives CASSLSSSGGYTF.

The chain links TRBV28 to TRBJ1-4; 8 bases agree with TRBD1. The ends lost 2 bases at V and 4 bases at J; junction bases unmatched: 3. The germline CDR1 and CDR2 sequences are MDHEN and SYDVKM. CDR3 size: 15 residues. In nucleotides, the CDR3 is TGTGCCAGCAGTTTACAGGGGGCGGGTAATGAAAAACTGTTTTTT. Protein sequence: CASSLQGAGNEKLFF.

The chain is built from TRBV15 and TRBJ2-7; D not resolved. The CDR3 is made up of 12 amino acids. The V gene lost 3 bases and the J gene lost 3 bases, with 6 bases spanning the gap. CDR1 and CDR2 (germline): LNHNV, YYDKDF (reference sequence). CDR3 residues: CATSSDIYEQYF. CDR3 DNA: TGTGCCACCAGCAGTGACATCTACGAGCAGTACTTC.

V gene TRBV19 combines with J gene TRBJ2-2; a weak D match, TRBD2 (6 bases). Germline CDR1 LNHDA, CDR2 SQIVND (reference sequence). V was trimmed by 3 bases and J by 3 bases, leaving 11 bases between them. The CDR3 sequence is 15 residues long. The CDR3 DNA follows: TGTGCCAGTAGTATGGAGGGGTTCGACACCGGGGAGCTGTTTTTT. Amino acid sequence: CASSMEGFDTGELFF.

The rearrangement uses TRBV27 and TRBJ1-5, with D possibly being TRBD1 (6 bases). V shed 8 bases and J shed 4 bases, with 12 bases lying between them. CDR1 is MNHEY, CDR2 SMNVEV, per germline (reference sequence). The CDR3 is 13 amino acids. Here the CDR3 DNA reads TGTGCCAGCGCTCGGACAGTTAATCAGCCCCAGCATTTT. As protein: CASARTVNQPQHF.

J is TRBJ1-2 and V is TRBV19, with D perhaps TRBD1 (5 bases). The germline V and J ends were trimmed by 6 bases and 1 base, with 27 bases remaining between them. This CDR3 has 19 amino acids. Germline loops: CDR1 LNHDA, CDR2 SQIVND (reference sequence). DNA of the CDR3: TGTGCCAGTAGCCTACGGGGCATGGACGGACTAGTTTTTAACTATGGCTACACCTTC. This translates into CASSLRGMDGLVFNYGYTF.

This chain links TRBV5-1 with TRBJ2-5; 9 bases agree with TRBD2. The germline CDR1 and CDR2 sequences are SGHRS and YFSETQ. The CDR3 runs 15 residues. With 5 bases clipped from V and 4 bases from J, the junction kept 9 bases outside the gene matches. The CDR3 bases are TGCGCCAGCAGTTCCACTAGCGGGTCGGGAGAGACCCAGTACTTC. It yields the protein CASSSTSGSGETQYF.

This clone has more than one count but fewer than ten. V usage is TRBV7-3 and J usage is TRBJ2-3, with 7 bases aligning to TRBD2. Germline-derived CDR1 and CDR2 are SGHTA and FQGTGA. With 2 bases clipped from V and 5 bases from J, the junction kept 19 bases outside the gene matches. The CDR3 runs 19 residues. The CDR3 is CASSLSAPGGLGSKDTQYF. Here the CDR3 DNA reads TGTGCCAGCAGCTTATCCGCCCCGGGAGGCCTCGGGAGTAAAGATACGCAGTATTTT.

The chain is built from TRBV24-1 and TRBJ1-2; no definite D call. Trimming took 3 bases from V and 4 from J, leaving 23 bases between them. CDR1 is KGHDR, CDR2 SFDVKD, per germline. CDR3 size: 18 residues. Here the CDR3 reads CATSDPTGFGESGYGYTF. CDR3 coding DNA: TGTGCCACCAGTGATCCTACCGGGTTTGGGGAGAGTGGCTATGGCTACACCTTC.